Shown below are 23 T cell receptor beta chains from a single sample sequenced in a study of T cell responses to AZD1222 COVID-19 vaccine. This table comes from immunoSEQ multiplex PCR, and its TCRdb copy is limited to in-frame clones, with some not included. The sample has 120,000 to 150,000 clones, about 92% seen once. Sequenced here: peripheral blood, sampled on day 0 of AZD1222 vaccination. The source of these receptors is an adult in good health.

This rearrangement joins TRBV6-5 to TRBJ1-1; D is undetermined. V was trimmed by 5 bases and J by 3 bases, leaving 16 bases between them. CDR3 length: 15 residues. CDR1 is MNHEY, CDR2 SVGAGI, per germline. This CDR3 is CASSSQRFRDTEAFF. The CDR3 region has the DNA TGTGCCAGCAGTAGCCAGCGTTTCCGGGACACTGAAGCTTTCTTT.

V gene TRBV5-1 combines with J gene TRBJ1-1, with a tentative D call TRBD1 (5 bases). This CDR3 is built from 13 residues. Trimming removed 4 bases from V and 3 bases from J, with 10 bases in between. Per germline, CDR1 SGHRS and CDR2 YFSETQ. The CDR3 nucleotides read TGCGCCAGCAGCGGGCAAGGGGACACTGAAGCTTTCTTT. Translating it yields CASSGQGDTEAFF.

The genes are TRBV2 and TRBJ1-5, with D possibly TRBD1 on 6 matching bases. CDR3 length equals 15 residues. Trimming left V 3 bases short and J 1 base short, with 10 bases between. From germline, CDR1 is SNHLY and CDR2 FYNNEI. The CDR3 nucleotides are TGTGCCAGCAGTGAGGGGGCTCCGAGCAATCAGCCCCAGCATTTT. Its protein product is CASSEGAPSNQPQHF.

The genes are TRBV12-3 or TRBV12-4 and TRBJ2-3; maybe TRBD2 (6 bases). This CDR3 is 13 amino acids long. V was shortened by 6 bases and J by 9 bases, with 16 bases between the two germline ends. The CDR3 reads CASSRKHGGTQYF. CDR3 DNA: TGTGCCAGCAGCCGAAAACACGGGGGAACGCAGTATTTT.

V and J are TRBV6-5 and TRBJ2-1, with TRBD2 matching over 9 bases. The germline V gene encodes CDR1 MNHEY and CDR2 SVGAGI. The CDR3 extends over 15 amino acids. Unmatched junction bases numbered 3, after V lost 2 bases and J lost 4 bases. Here the CDR3 reads CASSYPGLAYNEQFF. The CDR3 coding sequence is TGTGCCAGCAGTTACCCGGGACTAGCTTACAATGAGCAGTTCTTC.

This clone occurred once. The chain links TRBV4-2 to TRBJ2-5; possibly TRBD1 for D (5 bases). Germline V gene data show CDR1 as LGHNA and CDR2 as YNFKEQ. The CDR3 contains 17 residues. Trimming stripped 4 bases from V and 1 base from J, with 19 bases between. The CDR3 sequence is CASSLHPDSYSQETQYF. Here the CDR3 DNA reads TGTGCCAGCAGCCTCCACCCCGACAGCTACTCCCAAGAGACCCAGTACTTC.

In this sample, this clone is medium-sized (0.01 to 0.1%). The chain carries TRBV9 and TRBJ1-1; D call uncertain. Trimming removed 2 bases at V and 4 bases at J, with 15 bases between. This CDR3 region has 15 residues. The germline CDR1 and CDR2 sequences are SGDLS and YYNGEE. The CDR3 DNA is TGTGCCAGCAGCGTCGGAGGAGGTTGGGGCACTGAAGCTTTCTTT. Translated: CASSVGGGWGTEAFF.

This clone is a singleton in its sample. DNA for the CDR3: TGTGCCAGCAGCAAAAAACCAGCCGGGGGAACTGAAGCTTTCTTT. Translating it yields CASSKKPAGGTEAFF. V is TRBV21-1 and J is TRBJ1-1. TRBV21-1 is marked as a pseudogene. The CDR3 length is 15 residues.

As to this clone: Other DNA sequences in the sample encode the same CDR3. The V and J genes are TRBV7-2 and TRBJ2-7, with D possibly being TRBD1 (6 bases). The CDR3 extends over 14 amino acids. Germline V gene lookup returns CDR1 SGHTA and CDR2 FQGNSA. The V end was cut by 5 bases, the J end by 0 bases, with 11 bases between. Here the CDR3 reads CASSPDRNSYEQYF. CDR3 nucleotide sequence: TGTGCCAGCAGCCCCGACAGGAACTCCTACGAGCAGTACTTC.

This chain uses TRBV7-2 with TRBJ2-3, with TRBD1 identical over 9 bases. J lost 4 bases, V lost 4 bases, and 6 bases had no gene match. This CDR3 contains 15 residues. CDR1 SGHTA and CDR2 FQGNSA come from the germline V gene. The CDR3 bases are TGTGCCAGCAGCTCCGGGACAGGGTGGGCAGATACGCAGTATTTT. Translation gives CASSSGTGWADTQYF.

The chain links TRBV4-1 to TRBJ1-2; no clear D gene. V shed 0 bases and J shed 4 bases, with 15 bases lying between them. Germline V gives CDR1 MGHRA, CDR2 YSYEKL. The CDR3 extends over 16 amino acids. CDR3 loop: CASSQDLAGILYGYTF. The CDR3 region has the DNA TGCGCCAGCAGCCAAGATTTGGCAGGAATCCTCTATGGCTACACCTTC.

This sequence joins TRBV6-5 and TRBJ2-1, with 7 bases aligning to TRBD2. Trimming at V came to 6 bases and at J to 8 bases, leaving 10 bases not matched to a gene. The CDR3 contains 14 residues. The V gene's germline CDR1 is MNHEY and CDR2 SVGAGI. CDR3 nucleotides: TGTGCCAGCAGGACTCGGGCGGGAGTAGATGAGCAGTTCTTC. Translated, it gives CASRTRAGVDEQFF.

J is TRBJ2-2 and V is TRBV5-4, with no clear D. Deletions cut 2 bases from V and 2 bases from J, with 7 bases between. CDR3 length: 14 amino acids. From germline, CDR1 is SGHNT and CDR2 YYREEE (reference sequence). CDR3 nucleotide sequence: TGTGCCAGCAGCTTAGGCCAAAACACCGGGGAGCTGTTTTTT. Protein sequence: CASSLGQNTGELFF.

The chain uses TRBV4-1 and TRBJ1-3; D uncertain. Trimming cost V 1 base and J 0 bases, with 7 bases left between them. The CDR3 runs 15 residues. Germline CDR1 is MGHRA and CDR2 is YSYEKL. The CDR3 is CASSQAESSGNTIYF. CDR3 DNA sequence: TGCGCCAGCAGCCAAGCAGAGAGCTCTGGAAACACCATATATTTT.

The J gene is TRBJ1-1, the V gene TRBV10-2, with unresolved D. This CDR3 comprises 14 residues. Trimming left V 9 bases short and J 2 bases short, with 16 bases between. CDR1 and CDR2 from the germline V gene are WSHSY and SAAADI. The DNA of the CDR3 is TGCGCCAGTCGGCAGGCCCAAAAAAACACTGAAGCTTTCTTT. This translates into CASRQAQKNTEAFF.

The chain is built from TRBV5-4 and TRBJ2-3; no clear D. The ends were cut back, 4 bases at V and 2 bases at J, with 5 bases in the middle. The CDR3 sequence is 12 residues long. Germline assignment: CDR1 SGHNT and CDR2 YYREEE (reference sequence). CDR3 protein: CASSPTTDTQYF. In DNA, the CDR3 is TGTGCCAGCAGCCCGACCACAGATACGCAGTATTTT.

This chain uses TRBV30 with TRBJ1-5; TRBD1 is a possible D gene (5 bases). Germline loops: CDR1 GTSNPN, CDR2 SVGIG (reference sequence). The length of the CDR3 is 13 residues. V dropped 2 bases and J dropped 3 bases, with 8 bases sitting between them. CDR3: CAWSRQFNQPQHF. DNA of the CDR3: TGTGCCTGGAGTCGACAGTTCAATCAGCCCCAGCATTTT.

This clone showed up just once. For the CDR3, the DNA is TGTGCCTGGAAGAGCGGACTAGCGGTTCAAGAGACCCAGTACTTC. Its translation: CAWKSGLAVQETQYF. The V gene is TRBV30, the J gene TRBJ2-5, with 10 bases that match TRBD2. Germline values: CDR1 GTSNPN, CDR2 SVGIG (reference sequence). V was pared by 4 bases and J by 2 bases, with 7 bases of the junction left unmatched. There are 15 residues in the CDR3.

The sample holds one count of this clone. The rearrangement uses TRBV7-9 and TRBJ2-1, with 8 bases fitting TRBD2. This CDR3 spans 14 amino acids. V shed 1 base, J shed 7 bases, and the junction held 3 bases outside the gene matches. The germline gives CDR1 SEHNR, CDR2 FQNEAQ (reference sequence). CDR3 residues: CASSLGTSPNEQFF. The CDR3 DNA reads as TGTGCCAGCAGCTTAGGGACTAGCCCGAATGAGCAGTTCTTC.

The chain links TRBV18 to TRBJ2-5; D unclear. Germline loops: CDR1 KGHSH, CDR2 LQKENI. CDR3 size: 14 residues. Trimming shortened V by 0 bases and J by 1 base, and 6 bases separated the two germline ends. CDR3: CASSPPGIQETQYF. The CDR3, as DNA: TGTGCCAGCTCACCACCAGGGATCCAAGAGACCCAGTACTTC. Looking up the rest from reference TRBV18 and TRBJ2-5 gives the full variable domain: NAGVMQNPRHLVRRRGQEARLRCSPMKGHSHVYWYRQLPEEGLKFMVYLQKENIIDESGMPKERFSAEFPKEGPSILRIQQVVRGDSAAYFCASSPPGIQETQYFGPGTRLLVL.

The CDR3 nucleotides are TGTGCCACCAGCAAACAAGACACTGAAGCTTTCTTT. The encoded protein is CATSKQDTEAFF. The chain is built from TRBV15 and TRBJ1-1; D gene unclear. CDR1 and CDR2 (germline): LNHNV, YYDKDF (reference sequence). There are 12 residues in the CDR3. The V end lost 4 bases, the J end lost 3 bases, and 6 bases lay between the germline ends.

V is TRBV7-9 and J is TRBJ1-1; a weak D match, TRBD1 (6 bases). The CDR3 covers 14 residues. Trimming removed 3 bases at V and 2 bases at J, with 10 bases between. Germline lookup yields CDR1 SEHNR and CDR2 FQNEAQ (reference sequence). The CDR3 bases are TGTGCCAGCAGCTTCCAGGGGTTAAACACTGAAGCTTTCTTT. Its translation is CASSFQGLNTEAFF. Supplemented by reference TRBV7-9 and TRBJ1-1, the full variable domain reads DTGVSQNPRHKITKRGQNVTFRCDPISEHNRLYWYRQTLGQGPEFLTYFQNEAQLEKSRLLSDRFSAERPKGSFSTLEIQRTEQGDSAMYLCASSFQGLNTEAFFGQGTRLTVV.

The chain couples TRBV6-5 to TRBJ1-2; 9 bases agree with TRBD1. Germline CDR1 MNHEY, CDR2 SVGAGI. The CDR3 has 15 amino acids. V was pared by 0 bases and J by 3 bases, with 2 bases of the junction left unmatched. CDR3 DNA: TGTGCCAGCAGTTACTCCGGGACAGGGCACTATGGCTACACCTTC. Protein sequence: CASSYSGTGHYGYTF.